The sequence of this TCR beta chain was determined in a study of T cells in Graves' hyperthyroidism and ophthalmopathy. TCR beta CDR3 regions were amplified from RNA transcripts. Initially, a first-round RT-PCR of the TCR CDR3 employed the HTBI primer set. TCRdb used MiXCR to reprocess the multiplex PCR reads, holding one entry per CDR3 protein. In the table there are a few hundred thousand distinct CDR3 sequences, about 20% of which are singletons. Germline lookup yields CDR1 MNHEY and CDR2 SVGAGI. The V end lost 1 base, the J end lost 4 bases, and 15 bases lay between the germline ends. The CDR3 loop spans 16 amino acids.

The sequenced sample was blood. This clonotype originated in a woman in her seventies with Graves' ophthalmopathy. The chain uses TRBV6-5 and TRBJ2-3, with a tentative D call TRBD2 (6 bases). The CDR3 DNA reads TGTGCCAGCAGTTACTTTGGCGGGATATACCCAGATACGCAGTATTTT. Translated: CASSYFGGIYPDTQYF.